The T cell receptor beta chain under discussion was sequenced for a study of blood T cell repertoires in COVID-19. At the level of the study: From the United States, Italy and Spain came samples of acute and convalescent COVID-19.

This clone was seen a handful of times. CDR3 length: 15 residues. Germline V lookup: CDR1 MDHEN, CDR2 SYDVKM. V shed 6 bases and J shed 5 bases, with 16 bases lying between them. Only in-frame clones appear in the TCRdb table, and some are missing; sequencing was by immunoSEQ multiplex PCR. The sample lists roughly 260,000 clones, roughly 82% occurring once. The chain carries TRBV28 and TRBJ1-4; tentative D call: TRBD1 (6 bases). The clonotype comes from a woman aged 80 or over with active or convalescent COVID-19. The sample taken for sequencing was peripheral blood. The CDR3: CASSTPQGLNEKLFF. The CDR3 nucleotides read TGTGCCAGCAGCACACCACAGGGTTTGAATGAAAAACTGTTTTTT. The whole variable domain, remainder taken from reference TRBV28 and TRBJ1-4, is DVKVTQSSRYLVKRTGEKVFLECVQDMDHENMFWYRQDPGLGLRLIYFSYDVKMKEKGDIPEGYSVSREKKERFSLILESASTNQTSMYLCASSTPQGLNEKLFFGSGTQLSVL.